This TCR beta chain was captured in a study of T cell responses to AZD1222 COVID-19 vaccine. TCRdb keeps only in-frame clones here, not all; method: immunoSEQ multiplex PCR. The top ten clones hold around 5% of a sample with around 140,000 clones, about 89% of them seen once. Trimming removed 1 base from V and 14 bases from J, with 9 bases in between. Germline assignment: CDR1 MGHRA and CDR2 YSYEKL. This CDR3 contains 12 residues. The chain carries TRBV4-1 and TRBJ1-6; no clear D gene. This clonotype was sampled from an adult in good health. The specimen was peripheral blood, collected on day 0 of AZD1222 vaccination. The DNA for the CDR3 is TGCGCCAGCAGCCAAGTTGGCGGGGCCCTCCACTTT. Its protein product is CASSQVGGALHF.